This T cell receptor beta chain derives from a study of post-analysis software for immune sequencing data. About the research overall: Relapsing-remitting, secondary progressive and progressive-relapsing forms of multiple sclerosis all featured among disease courses. Study results and caveats: Patients used roughly five TRBV segments, including TRBV5-6, TRBV5-1 and TRBV20-1, more often than controls. There was significantly lower normalized Chao1 diversity in multiple sclerosis patients than in controls.

In regard to this clonotype: Its target is unknown.

This CDR3 is 15 amino acids long. The V gene's germline CDR1 is SGHTA and CDR2 FQGNSA. Deletions cut 1 base from V and 4 bases from J, with 14 bases between. Prepared libraries of TCR beta cDNA carried unique molecular identifiers. Out of about 0.9 to 11 million T cells, some 500,000 cDNA molecules were generated. MiXCR, applied by TCRdb to the PCR reads, yields one record per CDR3 protein. The sample lists 750,000 to 950,000 distinct CDR3 sequences, roughly 50% seen once, with under 6% in the top ten. This chain joins TRBV7-2 and TRBJ2-7; weak D call: TRBD1 (6 bases). Material for sequencing was blood. The TCR comes from a girl between 10 and 17 years old with multiple sclerosis. The CDR3: CASSLEQGLGYEQYF. The CDR3 DNA reads TGTGCCAGCAGCTTAGAACAGGGCCTTGGTTACGAGCAGTACTTC.